The 5 T cell receptor beta chains reported below all come from one sample, sequenced in a study of somatic mutations in cytotoxic T cells in rheumatoid arthritis. The assay was immunoSEQ multiplex PCR, and TCRdb's table has in-frame clones only and misses some. The sample shows roughly 13,000 clones, around 68% of them seen only once. The sequenced sample was CD8+ T cells sorted from blood. The receptors were gathered from an adult with rheumatoid arthritis.

This chain links TRBV4-1 with TRBJ1-2, with 11 bases that match TRBD1. After removal of 4 bases from V and 3 bases from J, the junction contained 4 bases not matched to a gene. The CDR3 covers 15 residues. Germline lookup yields CDR1 MGHRA and CDR2 YSYEKL. In DNA, the CDR3 is TGCGCCAGCAGCCTGGGACAGGGGGAGTACTATGGCTACACCTTC. Its translation: CASSLGQGEYYGYTF.

The J gene is TRBJ2-7, the V gene TRBV28; 8 nucleotides align to TRBD2. Germline assignment: CDR1 MDHEN and CDR2 SYDVKM. V lost 5 bases to trimming and J lost 7 bases; unmatched junction nucleotides: 10. CDR3 length: 14 residues. CDR3 sequence: CASSPRGGWGEQYF. DNA of the CDR3: TGTGCCAGCAGTCCCCGGGGGGGGTGGGGAGAGCAGTACTTC.

V is TRBV6-5 and J is TRBJ1-6; 9 nucleotides line up with TRBD1. With V trimmed by 6 bases and J by 13 bases, 10 bases remained unmatched. CDR3 length equals 14 residues. In germline, CDR1 is MNHEY, CDR2 SVGAGI. CDR3: CASRAGTGSNPLHF. Here the CDR3 DNA reads TGTGCCAGCAGGGCCGGGACAGGGAGCAATCCCCTCCACTTT.

The CDR3 DNA sequence: TGTGCCAGCAGCGTCACTACAGCCGCGAACACCGGGGAGCTGTTTTTT. This translates into CASSVTTAANTGELFF. The chain carries TRBV9 and TRBJ2-2, with unresolved D. Germline-derived CDR1 and CDR2 are SGDLS and YYNGEE. Trimming shortened V by 2 bases and J by 0 bases, and 11 bases separated the two germline ends. This CDR3 comprises 16 residues.

J is TRBJ2-1 and V is TRBV11-2; TRBD2 matches at 11 bases. The CDR3 sequence is 16 residues long. Germline V lookup: CDR1 SGHAT, CDR2 FQNNGV. Unmatched junction bases numbered 11, after V lost 5 bases and J lost 8 bases. CDR3 sequence (DNA): TGTGCCAGCAGCCAAGGACTAGCGGGTTCTCTCCATGAGCAGTTCTTC. Encoded protein: CASSQGLAGSLHEQFF.